This TCR beta chain was profiled in a study of beta chain features in type 1 diabetes. On the study more broadly: Patients and healthy donors were similar in age, gender and cell yields.

General study results and limits: TCRB CDR3s were moderately but significantly shorter in Type 1 diabetes patients in all four CD4+ subsets. Junctions at VDJ sites from type 1 diabetes patients had fewer insertions and more deletions.

Concerning this clone: The antigen is unknown.

The V and J ends lost 2 bases and 2 bases respectively, with 12 bases between them. Germline V CDR1 and CDR2: MNHNS, SASEGT. There are 15 residues in the CDR3. cDNA synthesis used the whole RNA isolate, giving expressed TCRB sequences. Generated by immunoSEQ multiplex PCR, the TCRdb table keeps only in-frame clones and is missing some. This table holds a few hundred thousand clones, around 12% found once. This rearrangement joins TRBV6-1 to TRBJ1-2; D call uncertain. The TCR was taken from a woman aged 18-29 years with type 1 diabetes. Sequenced input: naive CD4+ T cells from blood. The CDR3: CASSENGGNNYGYTF. In nucleotides, the CDR3 is TGTGCCAGCAGTGAAAATGGCGGCAACAACTATGGCTACACCTTC.